The 29 T cell receptor beta chains reported below all come from one sample, sequenced in a study of cytomegalovirus exposure and HLA in healthy donors. The PCR made use of 60 Vbeta and 13 Jbeta primers. Sequenced by immunoSEQ multiplex PCR; TCRdb stores in-frame clones only, minus some. The table has around 160,000 clones, about 80% seen once. The sequenced material came from PBMCs. These receptors were collected from a woman in her thirties or forties in good health and CMV-seronegative.

The chain has TRBV9 and TRBJ1-2; D is undetermined. Trimming took off 0 bases at V and 1 base at J, with 13 bases between the two ends. Germline CDR1 and CDR2: SGDLS and YYNGEE. This CDR3 region has 16 residues. CDR3 in amino acids: CASSVGGVPRNYGYTF. The CDR3 DNA follows: TGTGCCAGCAGCGTAGGCGGGGTCCCTCGTAACTATGGCTACACCTTC.

V gene TRBV11-3 combines with J gene TRBJ1-4; TRBD1 matches at 8 bases. In germline, CDR1 is SGHNT, CDR2 YENEEA. The CDR3 has 15 amino acids. Trimming took 1 base from V and 8 from J; bases not matched to a gene: 6. CDR3 protein: CASSLGGTGGEKLFF. CDR3 DNA sequence: TGTGCCAGCAGCTTAGGAGGGACAGGAGGGGAAAAACTGTTTTTT.

This clone was picked up one time. V and J are TRBV11-3 and TRBJ2-3; D may be TRBD2 (5 bases). With 4 bases removed from V and 6 bases from J, the gap between germline ends came to 17 bases. Germline V gene lookup returns CDR1 SGHNT and CDR2 YENEEA. The CDR3 loop spans 15 amino acids. The CDR3 nucleotides read TGTGCCAGCAGCTCGAGAGGGCGAGGCTCTGATACGCAGTATTTT. This sequence encodes CASSSRGRGSDTQYF.

This clone was seen repeatedly, ten times or more. The V call is TRBV25-1, the J call TRBJ2-2; 9 nucleotides align to TRBD2. The CDR3 spans 18 residues. V shed 1 base and J 0 bases; nucleotides not matched to a gene: 6. From germline, CDR1 is MGHDK and CDR2 SYGVNS. CDR3 sequence reads: CASSESLAGTPNTGELFF. CDR3 in DNA: TGTGCCAGCAGTGAATCGCTAGCGGGAACCCCGAACACCGGGGAGCTGTTTTTT.

This chain connects TRBV19 to TRBJ2-5, with 8 bases lining up with TRBD1. Germline V gene lookup returns CDR1 LNHDA and CDR2 SQIVND (reference sequence). With V trimmed by 10 bases and J by 3 bases, 7 bases remained unmatched. The CDR3 is 13 amino acids. This CDR3 reads CATNQGAKETQYF. The CDR3 DNA sequence: TGTGCCACCAACCAGGGGGCGAAAGAGACCCAGTACTTC.

The CDR3 nucleotides are TGTGCCAGCAGCTTGGACGGGGGTGACAAGCAGTTCTTC. Its translation: CASSLDGGDKQFF. V gene TRBV5-4 combines with J gene TRBJ2-1, with D perhaps TRBD2 (6 bases). V was shortened by 0 bases and J by 11 bases, with 12 bases between the two germline ends. Per germline, CDR1 SGHNT and CDR2 YYREEE (reference sequence). This CDR3 spans 13 amino acids.

This chain connects TRBV25-1 to TRBJ1-1; D gene unclear. Germline CDR1 is MGHDK and CDR2 is SYGVNS. Deletions cut 0 bases from V and 4 bases from J, with 18 bases between. There are 17 residues in the CDR3. CDR3 residues: CASSEYKAGGEGTEAFF. The CDR3, as DNA: TGTGCCAGCAGTGAATATAAAGCGGGTGGGGAGGGCACTGAAGCTTTCTTT.

The V call is TRBV5-1, the J call TRBJ2-1, with a weak D call TRBD2 (6 bases). V was pared by 0 bases and J by 9 bases, with 22 bases between. There are 17 residues in the CDR3. Germline V CDR1 and CDR2: SGHRS, YFSETQ. The CDR3 reads CASSLVAITPLGGEQFF. As DNA, the CDR3 is TGCGCCAGCAGCTTGGTAGCTATAACACCGTTGGGGGGTGAGCAGTTCTTC.

In its sample, this clone was seen a few times. This chain uses TRBV12-5 with TRBJ2-3; 7 bases are shared with TRBD1. Germline CDR1 is LGHNT and CDR2 is FRNRAP. The CDR3 consists of 17 residues. V lost 1 base to trimming and J lost 2 bases; unmatched junction nucleotides: 9. CDR3 sequence (DNA): TGTGCTAGTGGTTTGGCGCTTGACAGGGTGCACACAGATACGCAGTATTTT. As protein: CASGLALDRVHTDTQYF.

This clone has only one observation. The chain is built from TRBV29-1 and TRBJ1-1; TRBD1 might be the D (5 bases). The V gene lost 6 bases and the J gene lost 0 bases, with 11 bases spanning the gap. Germline lookup yields CDR1 SQVTM and CDR2 ANQGSEA. CDR3 length equals 13 residues. The CDR3 coding sequence is TGCAGCGTCTTGACAGTCCTGAACACTGAAGCTTTCTTT. Translating gives CSVLTVLNTEAFF.

This chain joins TRBV6-6 and TRBJ2-7; TRBD2 is a possible D gene (7 bases). Trimming removed 2 bases at V and 3 bases at J, with 17 bases between. The CDR3 loop spans 16 amino acids. The germline CDR1 and CDR2 sequences are MNHNY and SVGAGI (reference sequence). CDR3 nucleotides: TGTGCCAGCAGTTACCTCGGGCAAGGGGGGGACTACGAGCAGTACTTC. It yields the protein CASSYLGQGGDYEQYF.

DNA for the CDR3: TGCGCCAGCAGCGCCCTAGCAACTAATGAAAAACTGTTTTTT. Translated, it gives CASSALATNEKLFF. The chain couples TRBV5-1 to TRBJ1-4; D unclear. Trimming stripped 4 bases from V and 0 bases from J, with 7 bases between. Per germline, CDR1 SGHRS and CDR2 YFSETQ. The CDR3 covers 14 residues. Together with reference TRBV5-1 and TRBJ1-4, the CDR3 gives the full variable domain: KAGVTQTPRYLIKTRGQQVTLSCSPISGHRSVSWYQQTPGQGLQFLFEYFSETQRNKGNFPGRFSGRQFSNSRSEMNVSTLELGDSALYLCASSALATNEKLFFGSGTQLSVL.

The rearrangement links TRBV29-1 to TRBJ2-1; 10 nucleotides line up with TRBD2. Germline assignment: CDR1 SQVTM and CDR2 ANQGSEA. With 7 bases clipped from V and 9 bases from J, the junction kept 15 bases outside the gene matches. The CDR3 has 15 amino acids. CDR3 residues: CSGRRSGRAGTEQFF. The CDR3 DNA reads as TGCAGCGGACGGAGAAGCGGGAGGGCCGGGACTGAGCAGTTCTTC.

This chain joins TRBV13 and TRBJ1-2; perhaps TRBD1 as D (5 bases). This CDR3 comprises 17 residues. V was shortened by 4 bases and J by 5 bases, with 23 bases between the two germline ends. The germline V gene encodes CDR1 PRHDT and CDR2 FYEKMQ (reference sequence). This CDR3 reads CASSSNRDGGRIYGYTF. The CDR3 coding sequence is TGTGCCAGCAGCTCCAATAGGGACGGAGGGAGAATTTATGGCTACACCTTC.

The chain has TRBV6-6 and TRBJ2-5; D might be TRBD2 (5 bases). Per the germline V gene, CDR1 is MNHNY and CDR2 is SVGAGI (reference sequence). Trimming shortened V by 5 bases and J by 1 base, and 8 bases separated the two germline ends. This CDR3 spans 13 amino acids. The CDR3 DNA reads TGTGCCAGCAGTCCTCGGGGCCAAGAGACCCAGTACTTC. Encoded protein: CASSPRGQETQYF.

The chain has TRBV7-2 and TRBJ1-1; TRBD1 agrees at 8 bases. The length of the CDR3 is 15 residues. V trimming: 2 bases; J trimming: 5 bases; junction bases outside the gene matches: 7. Germline CDR1 and CDR2: SGHTA and FQGNSA. The CDR3 DNA is TGTGCCAGCAGCTTATTTCCAGGGGGCAGGACTGAAGCTTTCTTT. Amino acids: CASSLFPGGRTEAFF.

The genes are TRBV6-5 and TRBJ2-7; 8 bases align to TRBD1. V was pared by 0 bases and J by 3 bases, with 4 bases of the junction left unmatched. Germline CDR1 and CDR2: MNHEY and SVGAGI. The CDR3 has 15 residues. In DNA, the CDR3 is TGTGCCAGCAGTTACTCGGGACAGGAGGACTACGAGCAGTACTTC. Amino acid sequence: CASSYSGQEDYEQYF.

V gene TRBV27 combines with J gene TRBJ1-2; 8 bases match TRBD1. The CDR3 is made up of 15 amino acids. Germline trimming cut 5 bases from V and 0 bases from J; bases unmatched to any gene: 5. The V gene's germline CDR1 is MNHEY and CDR2 SMNVEV (reference sequence). CDR3 bases: TGTGCCAGCAGTCGTACAGGGGGAGCTAACTATGGCTACACCTTC. This gives the protein CASSRTGGANYGYTF.

The chain couples TRBV2 to TRBJ2-7; 9 bases agree with TRBD1. The CDR3 length is 13 residues. Germline V CDR1 and CDR2: SNHLY, FYNNEI. J lost 5 bases, V lost 8 bases, and 7 bases had no gene match. This CDR3 reads CASFQTGGNEQYF. DNA for the CDR3: TGTGCCAGCTTCCAGACAGGGGGGAACGAGCAGTACTTC.

This clone turned up a few times. This chain links TRBV2 with TRBJ2-1, with 10 positions matching TRBD2. The J segment lost 8 bases and the V segment lost 6 bases, leaving 1 base of the junction unmatched. Germline V gene data show CDR1 as SNHLY and CDR2 as FYNNEI. The CDR3 spans 12 residues. CDR3 protein: CASRLAGHEQFF. CDR3 coding DNA: TGTGCCAGCAGACTAGCGGGACATGAGCAGTTCTTC.

The gene calls are TRBV7-9 and TRBJ1-1; tentative D call: TRBD1 (6 bases). The germline CDR1 and CDR2 sequences are SEHNR and FQNEAQ (reference sequence). CDR3 length: 15 amino acids. Trimming shortened V by 5 bases and J by 1 base, and 14 bases separated the two germline ends. The CDR3: CASSTRQERNTEAFF. The DNA of the CDR3 is TGTGCCAGCAGCACCCGACAGGAGAGGAACACTGAAGCTTTCTTT.

The chain has TRBV5-6 and TRBJ1-2; 7 nucleotides agree with TRBD1. Germline CDR1 SGHDT, CDR2 YYEEEE. V lost 5 bases, J lost 7 bases, and 8 bases stayed unmatched. The CDR3 sequence is 13 residues long. CDR3 bases: TGTGCCAGCAGTCCAACAGGGGTCGGTGGCTACACCTTC. Residues: CASSPTGVGGYTF.

The chain has TRBV2 and TRBJ1-3, with 7 nucleotides matching TRBD1. CDR1 and CDR2 (germline): SNHLY, FYNNEI. CDR3 length equals 14 residues. With V trimmed by 5 bases and J by 8 bases, 9 bases remained unmatched. The CDR3 is CASSLGTGDYTIYF. DNA for the CDR3: TGTGCCAGCAGTTTGGGAACAGGGGATTACACCATATATTTT.

This clone appeared a single time. The chain employs TRBV27 and TRBJ2-5, with 12 bases fitting TRBD1. V shed 6 bases, J shed 4 bases, and the junction held 21 bases outside the gene matches. This CDR3 has 20 residues. Germline V gene lookup returns CDR1 MNHEY and CDR2 SMNVEV (reference sequence). CDR3 bases: TGTGCCAGCAGGCGAGCAGGGACAGGGGGCGAGGTTAAGCGGAGAGAGACCCAGTACTTC. Its protein is CASRRAGTGGEVKRRETQYF.

The CDR3 loop reads CASSVRQGDTEAFF. The CDR3 region has the DNA TGTGCCAGCAGTGTCCGACAGGGAGACACTGAAGCTTTCTTT. V and J are TRBV6-1 and TRBJ1-1; 7 nucleotides align to TRBD1. The germline CDR1 and CDR2 sequences are MNHNS and SASEGT. The CDR3 extends over 14 amino acids. Trimming took 4 bases from V and 3 from J; bases not matched to a gene: 5.

This chain links TRBV7-3 with TRBJ2-7, with 9 bases fitting TRBD1. The germline V gene encodes CDR1 SGHTA and CDR2 FQGTGA. This CDR3 has 13 residues. V trimming: 4 bases; J trimming: 5 bases; junction bases outside the gene matches: 3. In DNA form, the CDR3 reads TGTGCCAGCAGCTCGTGGACAGGGGACGAGCAGTACTTC. Translated: CASSSWTGDEQYF.

This CDR3 is CASSSNFAAQVYGYTF. As DNA, the CDR3 is TGTGCCAGCAGCTCCAACTTCGCCGCTCAAGTTTATGGCTACACCTTC. The J gene is TRBJ1-2, the V gene TRBV11-3; D unresolved. The CDR3 is made up of 16 amino acids. Germline V gene data show CDR1 as SGHNT and CDR2 as YENEEA. V was trimmed by 4 bases and J by 5 bases, leaving 20 bases between them. The variable domain in full, completed from reference TRBV11-3 and TRBJ1-2, reads EAGVVQSPRYKIIEKKQPVAFWCNPISGHNTLYWYLQNLGQGPELLIRYENEEAVDDSQLPKDRFSAERLKGVDSTLKIQPAELGDSAVYLCASSSNFAAQVYGYTFGSGTRLTVV.

The genes are TRBV7-6 and TRBJ2-2; no reliable D call. CDR1 and CDR2 from the germline V gene are SGHVS and FNYEAQ. The CDR3 covers 14 residues. V gave up 6 bases and J gave up 6 bases, with 14 bases separating them. The DNA for the CDR3 is TGTGCCAGCAGTCCTATATCTTCCGCCGGGGAGCTGTTTTTT. Encoded protein: CASSPISSAGELFF.

CDR3 sequence reads: CAWSVLGQGRGTQYF. CDR3 coding DNA: TGTGCCTGGAGTGTACTCGGACAGGGAAGGGGGACCCAGTACTTC. J is TRBJ2-5 and V is TRBV30, with TRBD1 matching 8 bases. Germline CDR1 is GTSNPN and CDR2 is SVGIG (reference sequence). The V segment lost 0 bases and the J segment 7 bases; nucleotides outside the gene matches: 10. The CDR3 is 15 residues long. Filled out from reference TRBV30 and TRBJ2-5, the complete variable domain reads SQTIHQWPATLVQPVGSPLSLECTVEGTSNPNLYWYRQAAGRGLQLLFYSVGIGQISSEVPQNLSASRPQDRQFILSSKKLLLSDSGFYLCAWSVLGQGRGTQYFGPGTRLLVL.